Each of the 6 T cell receptor beta chains below was sequenced from the same sample in a study of monozygotic twins with cystic fibrosis. Profiled with immunoSEQ multiplex PCR; TCRdb holds only in-frame clones, not every one. The repertoire holds around 30,000 clones, with 90% as singletons. Specimen: blood. Receptors originate from a girl aged 2 to 9 with cystic fibrosis.

The rearrangement joins TRBV19 to TRBJ1-5, with D perhaps matching TRBD1 (5 bases). Trimming took off 7 bases at V and 3 bases at J, with 19 bases between the two ends. CDR1 LNHDA and CDR2 SQIVND come from the germline V gene (reference sequence). This CDR3 has 16 residues. The DNA of the CDR3 is TGTGCCAGTATTCCATCCGGGCCACAGGCCAATCAGCCCCAGCATTTT. This encodes CASIPSGPQANQPQHF. Combining the CDR3 with reference TRBV19 and TRBJ1-5 gives the whole variable domain DGGITQSPKYLFRKEGQNVTLSCEQNLNHDAMYWYRQDPGQGLRLIYYSQIVNDFQKGDIAEGYSVSREKKESFPLTVTSAQKNPTAFYLCASIPSGPQANQPQHFGDGTRLSIL.

This chain joins TRBV19 and TRBJ2-7; TRBD2 matches at 14 bases. The CDR3 extends over 17 amino acids. The V segment lost 4 bases and the J segment 1 base; nucleotides outside the gene matches: 6. CDR1 LNHDA and CDR2 SQIVND come from the germline V gene (reference sequence). CDR3 in amino acids: CASSTRTSGGNSYEQYF. CDR3 nucleotides: TGTGCCAGTAGTACCAGGACTAGCGGGGGGAATTCCTACGAGCAGTACTTC.

The chain has TRBV9 and TRBJ2-1; D is undetermined. The CDR3 has 13 residues. Per germline, CDR1 SGDLS and CDR2 YYNGEE. Between the trimmed V and J ends, which lost 2 bases and 10 bases, there was a span of 13 bases. The CDR3 DNA reads as TGTGCCAGCAGCGTTGGTTCAGGAAGAGAGCAGTTCTTC. It yields the protein CASSVGSGREQFF.

J is TRBJ2-7 and V is TRBV5-1, with 9 bases matching TRBD1. The CDR3 totals 20 residues. Germline V gene data show CDR1 as SGHRS and CDR2 as YFSETQ. Trimming took 1 base from V and 3 from J; bases not matched to a gene: 20. As DNA, the CDR3 is TGCGCCAGCAGCTTGATGAGGCCCGGGACAGGGTTCCCCGAAAACTACGAGCAGTACTTC. Encoded protein: CASSLMRPGTGFPENYEQYF.

The rearrangement links TRBV4-1 to TRBJ2-1, with D hard to call. The length of the CDR3 is 14 residues. Trimming stripped 1 base from V and 10 bases from J, with 14 bases between. CDR1 and CDR2 (germline): MGHRA, YSYEKL. Here the CDR3 reads CASSQGLRSWEQFF. The DNA for the CDR3 is TGCGCCAGCAGCCAAGGACTCCGAAGCTGGGAGCAGTTCTTC.

The rearrangement uses TRBV7-9 and TRBJ2-7; TRBD1 agrees at 8 bases. The CDR3 is 15 amino acids. Germline V gene lookup returns CDR1 SEHNR and CDR2 FQNEAQ (reference sequence). With 0 bases clipped from V and 5 bases from J, the junction kept 6 bases outside the gene matches. The DNA of the CDR3 is TGTGCCAGCAGCTTAGCAGGGGCAGGGGGCCACGAGCAGTACTTC. It is translated as CASSLAGAGGHEQYF.